This entry concerns a single T cell receptor (beta chain). Its antigen is unknown. Repertoires were generated with immunoSEQ multiplex PCR, while TCRdb's copy carries only in-frame clones and drops some. The sample shows over 15,000 clones, 80% to 95% of them seen only once. These data come from a study of graft-versus-host responses after intestinal transplantation. About the research overall: Multivisceral, liver-intestinal, or isolated intestinal transplants were received by the recipients. Every recipient underwent anti-thymocyte globulin induction, then tacrolimus and steroids for two to four years. The study's findings and limits: Association was observed between peak circulating GvH clone levels and early post-transplant HvG declines. Among recipient marrow samples, GvH clones were found; some appeared first in ileum or blood.

This CDR3 comprises 17 residues. The V segment lost 5 bases and the J segment 0 bases; nucleotides outside the gene matches: 9. Germline loops: CDR1 MDHEN, CDR2 SYDVKM. The chain couples TRBV28 to TRBJ1-3, with 8 bases aligning to TRBD1. The receptor's source is a human patient who received an intestinal transplant, so some T cells may come from the graft donor. The sample was PBMCs, taken 350 to 400 days after transplant. CDR3 in DNA: TGTGCCAGCAGTCCCGCCGGGACAGGCTACTCTGGAAACACCATATATTTT. Protein product: CASSPAGTGYSGNTIYF.